Here is one T cell receptor (beta chain) with its context. This clone has a single count. Its antigen is unknown. Per-base qualities were not stored, and no clone one base away is much larger. Libraries were prepared through the immunoSEQ multiplex PCR assay. The original methods were these. During preprocessing, nonproductive sequences were removed, as were CDR3s that did not start with C, did not end with F or W, or were shorter than 7 amino acids. Antigen-specific clonotypes were called with the MANAFEST web app on the basis of expansion relative to the reference and to other culture wells. A clone was considered positive if significant expansion relative to the reference culture was observed in 2 of 3 replicate wells at an FDR below 0.05. To be called positive, a clone also had to show significant expansion compared with every other tandem well and an odds ratio greater than 5. After three terminal residues were trimmed from each end, CDR3 homology was quantified as pairwise Levenshtein distance using the stringdist R package. TCRdb obtained this table from immuneACCESS and retained in-frame rearrangements with V and J assigned. These tables miss some clones; where compared with another copy, unresolved V genes account for less than half of the shortfall, and the remainder is unexplained. That table supplies the V and J calls and clone size; D and trimming were determined from the DNA. This sample holds 25,000 or so clones; roughly 66% were observed only once. The ten largest clones represent about 22% of the sample.

The V end gives up 3 bases and the J end 9 bases, leaving 10 bases in the junction not matched to a gene. Including the terminal cysteine and phenylalanine, the CDR3 comprises 15 residues. This entry keeps only the CDR3 DNA: 45 bases, framed from base 1. For CDR1 and CDR2, the germline V gene (reference sequence) lists LGHDT and YNNKEL. These data belong to a study of CD4 T cells in relation to SARS-CoV-2 and coronaviruses (TCRdb year 2021). In the study overall: In the ViraFEST assay, PBMCs were cultured with antigen for 9 to 10 days, after which TCR beta CDR3s were sequenced to identify antigen-specific clonal expansions. The negative reference condition was either a culture with an HIV-1 Nef peptide pool or a culture with no peptide. Patient-derived lymphoblastoid cell lines were used to map the HLA restriction of shared crossreactive spike epitopes. Memory CD4+ T cell crossreactivity between SARS-CoV-2 and common cold coronavirus spike proteins was assessed at the TCR clonotype level in the study. The Adaptive Biotechnologies TCR-sequencing kit was used for samples from a few pre-COVID donors and for the naive versus memory experiments, whereas the other data were Illumina-based. A different, Illumina-based TCR-beta assay was used to sequence expansion assays from other donors in the study.

What the authors observed across the whole study: Since the crossreactivity analysis centred on spike protein, crossreactivity against other viral proteins was not assessed. Pre-pandemic and post-infection samples were not both contributed by any donor, so tracing of the source of pre-existing responses was limited. Approximately 60% of donors had memory CD4+ clonotypes that crossrecognized SARS-CoV-2 and at least one common cold coronavirus spike. Significantly weaker SARS-CoV-2-driven expansion was shown by crossreactive clones than by monoreactive clones, consistent with antigenic imprinting. The study was constrained by small numbers of patients and of tested TCRs.

CD4+ T cells from unexposed donors were collected before the COVID-19 pandemic (2011-2018). The EasySep CD4+ T cell isolation kit was used to isolate CD4+ T cells once the cultures had run for roughly eleven days. Unexposed donor CD4+ T cells were tested for reactivity to SARS-CoV-2 S and N and four common cold coronavirus spike pools, as cell number allowed. About 1.9 million PBMCs per well were cultured in IMDM with around 4.8% human AB serum and around 10 IU/ml IL-2. Half of the culture medium was replaced with fresh IL-2-containing medium on days 3 and 7. In general, triplicate replicate wells were used for every peptide culture condition. The leukapheresis product for the unexposed donors was obtained through commercial purchase. Ficoll-Paque PLUS gradient centrifugation was used to isolate PBMCs from either whole blood or leukapheresis product. PBMCs were either cryopreserved at -140 degrees C or used fresh in the expansion assay. The QIAamp Micro DNA Kit was used to extract genomic DNA from the CD4+ T cells.

The chain joins TRBV3-1 (or the pseudogene TRBV3-2) to TRBJ2-1, with 8 junctional bases fitting TRBD2. Sequencing was performed on CD4+ T cells from PBMCs, cultured in vitro. The TCR comes from a human donor in good health. The DNA sequence is TGTGCCAGCAGCCATCCCGGGACTAGAGCCACTGAGCAGTTCTTC. It encodes CASSHPGTRATEQFF.